This entry lists 11 T cell receptor beta chains sequenced from one sample in a study of shared clonotypes between healthy human individuals. Clones were read by immunoSEQ multiplex PCR, and TCRdb kept only the in-frame ones, dropping some. The sample has under 1,900,000 clones; approximately 98.5% are singletons. The sample consisted of naive CD4+ T cells sorted from blood. Subset reported: CD45RA+ positively selected. The receptors originated from a man in his thirties or forties in good health.

The chain has TRBV13 and TRBJ1-1, with D possibly TRBD1 on 5 matching bases. The CDR3 consists of 14 residues. Per the germline V gene, CDR1 is PRHDT and CDR2 is FYEKMQ (reference sequence). Between the trimmed V and J ends, which lost 5 bases and 2 bases, there was a span of 12 bases. CDR3: CASSGGRRNTEAFF. CDR3 coding DNA: TGTGCCAGCAGCGGGGGACGGCGAAACACTGAAGCTTTCTTT.

CDR3 DNA: TGTGCCAGCAGCTTGGACAGCCTCTATGGCTACACCTTC. It encodes CASSLDSLYGYTF. This chain links TRBV5-6 with TRBJ1-2, with D uncertain. The CDR3 runs to 13 residues. The V end was cut by 0 bases, the J end by 4 bases, with 7 bases between. Germline lookup yields CDR1 SGHDT and CDR2 YYEEEE.

V gene TRBV9 combines with J gene TRBJ2-7; unclear D gene. The CDR3 is 14 residues long. V lost 0 bases to trimming and J lost 4 bases, with 11 bases between them. Germline lookup yields CDR1 SGDLS and CDR2 YYNGEE. This chain's CDR3 is CASSVAWNGYEQYF. CDR3 nucleotides: TGTGCCAGCAGCGTAGCATGGAATGGATACGAGCAGTACTTC.

The V gene is TRBV10-1, the J gene TRBJ2-2, with D possibly being TRBD1 or TRBD2 (5 bases each). Per the germline V gene, CDR1 is WNHNN and CDR2 is SYGVQD (reference sequence). The CDR3 has 14 residues. The V end was cut by 7 bases, the J end by 6 bases, with 15 bases between. CDR3 sequence reads: CASTGSWGSGELFF. CDR3 in DNA: TGCGCCAGCACTGGGAGTTGGGGCTCCGGGGAGCTGTTTTTT.

This chain joins TRBV19 and TRBJ1-1; 7 bases line up with TRBD1. The J segment lost 3 bases and the V segment lost 3 bases, leaving 7 bases of the junction unmatched. Germline V gene data show CDR1 as LNHDA and CDR2 as SQIVND (reference sequence). This CDR3 has 15 amino acids. The CDR3 sequence is CASSIFGQGDTEAFF. The CDR3 DNA follows: TGTGCCAGTAGTATTTTCGGTCAGGGGGACACTGAAGCTTTCTTT.

This chain connects TRBV9 to TRBJ1-4; D may be TRBD1 (6 bases). In germline, CDR1 is SGDLS, CDR2 YYNGEE. The CDR3 length is 16 residues. The V and J ends lost 4 bases and 5 bases respectively, with 18 bases between them. The DNA for the CDR3 is TGTGCCAGCAGCCTTCAAGGGGGGCAGCGAAATGAAAAACTGTTTTTT. Its protein product is CASSLQGGQRNEKLFF.

The chain has TRBV5-1 and TRBJ1-4; D gene ambiguous. Germline lookup yields CDR1 SGHRS and CDR2 YFSETQ. The V and J ends lost 2 bases and 6 bases respectively, with 8 bases between them. This CDR3 has 13 amino acids. The CDR3 DNA sequence: TGCGCCAGCAGCTTCTCGGACGATGAAAAACTGTTTTTT. It yields the protein CASSFSDDEKLFF.

The genes are TRBV12-1 and TRBJ2-7; the DNA was not compared with TRBD2, the D call given in the table. TRBV12-1 counts as a pseudogene. The CDR3 runs 15 residues. Here the CDR3 reads CASPGGGSYSYEQYF. The DNA for the CDR3 is TGTGCCAGCCCTGGGGGAGGGTCGTACTCCTACGAGCAGTACTTC.

The V call is TRBV6-5, the J call TRBJ2-1, with D possibly matching TRBD1 (5 bases). The CDR3 spans 13 residues. V lost 8 bases to trimming and J lost 6 bases, with 14 bases between them. In germline, CDR1 is MNHEY, CDR2 SVGAGI. CDR3: CASRRVSGNEQFF. The CDR3 DNA sequence: TGTGCCAGCCGCAGGGTGTCTGGCAATGAGCAGTTCTTC.

This clone was seen once. The chain links TRBV18 to TRBJ2-4; the D gene is possibly TRBD1 (6 bases). The CDR3 length is 16 residues. Trimming removed 3 bases from V and 0 bases from J, with 12 bases in between. The germline gives CDR1 KGHSH, CDR2 LQKENI. The CDR3 loop is CASSPDRWLAKNIQYF. The CDR3 nucleotides read TGTGCCAGCTCACCCGACAGGTGGTTAGCCAAAAACATTCAGTACTTC.

The rearrangement links TRBV5-1 to TRBJ1-2; 11 positions agree with TRBD1. Looked up from germline, CDR1 is SGHRS and CDR2 is YFSETQ. V lost 4 bases to trimming and J lost 8 bases; unmatched junction nucleotides: 4. There are 13 residues in the CDR3. For the CDR3, the DNA is TGCGCCAGCAGCCCGGACAGGGGGCGAGGCTACACCTTC. It encodes CASSPDRGRGYTF.